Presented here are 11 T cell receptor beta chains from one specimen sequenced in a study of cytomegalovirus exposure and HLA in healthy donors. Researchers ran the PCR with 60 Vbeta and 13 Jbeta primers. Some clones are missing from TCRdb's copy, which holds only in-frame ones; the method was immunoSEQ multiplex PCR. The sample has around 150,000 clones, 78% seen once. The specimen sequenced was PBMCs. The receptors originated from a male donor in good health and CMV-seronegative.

The CDR3 DNA is TGTGCCAGCAGCTCAGATCCAGGACAGGGGGGGTACGAGCAGTACTTC. It yields the protein CASSSDPGQGGYEQYF. V is TRBV5-4 and J is TRBJ2-7; 10 positions match TRBD1. The CDR3 extends over 16 amino acids. V gave up 3 bases and J gave up 4 bases; unmatched junction bases: 10. The germline CDR1 and CDR2 sequences are SGHNT and YYREEE (reference sequence).

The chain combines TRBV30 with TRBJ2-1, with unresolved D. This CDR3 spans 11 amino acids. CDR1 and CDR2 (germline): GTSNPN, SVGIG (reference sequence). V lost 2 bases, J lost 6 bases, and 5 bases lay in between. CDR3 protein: CAWSTVNEQFF. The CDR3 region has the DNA TGTGCCTGGAGTACAGTCAATGAGCAGTTCTTC.

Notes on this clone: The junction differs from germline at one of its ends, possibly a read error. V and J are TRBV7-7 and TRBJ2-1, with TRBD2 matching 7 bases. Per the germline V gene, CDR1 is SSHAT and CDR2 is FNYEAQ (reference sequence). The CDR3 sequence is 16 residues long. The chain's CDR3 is CASSPLAVSSYNEQFF. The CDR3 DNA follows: TGTGCTAGCAGTCCCCTAGCGGTGAGCTCCTACAATGAGCAGTTCTTC.

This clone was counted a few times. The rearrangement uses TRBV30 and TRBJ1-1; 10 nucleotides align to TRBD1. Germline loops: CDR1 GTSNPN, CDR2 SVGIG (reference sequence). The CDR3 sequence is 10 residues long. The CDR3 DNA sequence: TGTGCATGGGGACAGGGGCATGCTTTCTTT. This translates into CAWGQGHAFF.

The CDR3 region has the DNA TGTGCCAGCAGTTTAGCTCGACAGGGGACTAAGACCCAGTACTTC. Translated, it gives CASSLARQGTKTQYF. This chain uses TRBV27 with TRBJ2-5; D is perhaps TRBD1 (8 bases). The V gene's germline CDR1 is MNHEY and CDR2 SMNVEV (reference sequence). Deletions cut 2 bases from V and 6 bases from J, with 16 bases between. The CDR3 spans 15 residues.

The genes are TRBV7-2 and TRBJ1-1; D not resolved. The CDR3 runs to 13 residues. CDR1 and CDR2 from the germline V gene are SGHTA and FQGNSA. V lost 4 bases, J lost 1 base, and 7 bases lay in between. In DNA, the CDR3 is TGTGCCAGCAGCTCGGACTCGAACACTGAAGCTTTCTTT. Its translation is CASSSDSNTEAFF.

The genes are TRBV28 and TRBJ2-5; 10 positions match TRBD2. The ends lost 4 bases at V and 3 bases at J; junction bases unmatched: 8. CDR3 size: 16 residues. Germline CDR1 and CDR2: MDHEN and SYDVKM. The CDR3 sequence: CASSWSGTSDEETQYF. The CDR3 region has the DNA TGTGCCAGCAGTTGGTCCGGGACTAGCGACGAAGAGACCCAGTACTTC.

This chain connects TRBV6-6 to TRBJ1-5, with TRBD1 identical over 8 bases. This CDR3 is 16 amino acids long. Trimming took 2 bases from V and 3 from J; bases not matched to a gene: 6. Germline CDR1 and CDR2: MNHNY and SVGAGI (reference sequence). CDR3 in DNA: TGTGCCAGCAGTTACAGTGGACAGGGACACAATCAGCCCCAGCATTTT. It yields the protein CASSYSGQGHNQPQHF.

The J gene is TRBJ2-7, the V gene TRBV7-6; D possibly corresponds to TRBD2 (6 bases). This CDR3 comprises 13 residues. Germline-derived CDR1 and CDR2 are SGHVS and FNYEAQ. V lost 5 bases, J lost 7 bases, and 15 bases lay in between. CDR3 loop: CASSPGAAGEQYF. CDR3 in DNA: TGTGCCAGCAGCCCTGGGGCCGCGGGGGAGCAGTACTTC.

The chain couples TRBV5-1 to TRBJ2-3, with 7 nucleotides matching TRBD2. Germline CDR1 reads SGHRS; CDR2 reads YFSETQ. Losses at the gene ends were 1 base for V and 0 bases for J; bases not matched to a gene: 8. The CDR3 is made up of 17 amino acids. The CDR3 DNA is TGCGCCAGCAGCTTGAGGGAGGGCCTTTTTAGCACAGATACGCAGTATTTT. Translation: CASSLREGLFSTDTQYF.

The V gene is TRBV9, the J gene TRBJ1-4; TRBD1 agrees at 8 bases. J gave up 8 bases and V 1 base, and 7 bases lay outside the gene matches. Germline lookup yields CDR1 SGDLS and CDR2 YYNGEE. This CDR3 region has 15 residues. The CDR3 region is CASSVNTGGYEKLFF. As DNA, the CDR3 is TGTGCCAGCAGCGTAAACACAGGGGGGTACGAAAAACTGTTTTTT.